The 27 T cell receptor beta chains given below trace back to one sample, sequenced in a study of cytomegalovirus exposure and HLA in healthy donors. This PCR relied on a set of 60 Vbeta primers and 13 Jbeta primers. Only in-frame clones appear in the TCRdb table, and some are missing; sequencing was by immunoSEQ multiplex PCR. The table has around 60,000 clones, 65% to 85% seen once; the top ten hold nearly 6%. Material for sequencing was PBMCs. The receptor source for this set is a male donor in good health and CMV-seronegative.

This chain joins TRBV7-2 and TRBJ2-7, with D possibly matching TRBD2 (6 bases). V lost 3 bases to trimming and J lost 3 bases, with 18 bases between them. Germline V CDR1 and CDR2: SGHTA, FQGNSA. This CDR3 comprises 16 residues. DNA of the CDR3: TGTGCCAGCAGCTTCATGGCTACTAGCCTTGGCTACGAGCAGTACTTC. Its protein product is CASSFMATSLGYEQYF.

Note on this clone: A junction boundary mismatches the germline segment, possibly from a read error. The chain is built from TRBV7-2 and TRBJ2-4; 7 bases match TRBD1. Germline V gene data show CDR1 as SGHTA and CDR2 as FQGNSA. This CDR3 spans 16 amino acids. This CDR3 reads CASSLGRTGAKNSQYF. CDR3 in DNA: TGTGCCAGCAGCTTAGGAAGGACAGGAGCCAAAAACAGTCAGTACTTC.

V gene TRBV14 combines with J gene TRBJ1-1; D is possibly TRBD1 (5 bases). From germline, CDR1 is SGHDN and CDR2 FVKESK. This CDR3 spans 13 amino acids. Trimming cost V 4 bases and J 1 base, with 7 bases left between them. The CDR3 coding sequence is TGTGCCAGCAGCCCGACAGAGAACACTGAAGCTTTCTTT. Translation: CASSPTENTEAFF. The full variable domain, its missing parts supplied by reference TRBV14 and TRBJ1-1, is EAGVTQFPSHSVIEKGQTVTLRCDPISGHDNLYWYRRVMGKEIKFLLHFVKESKQDESGMPNNRFLAERTGGTYSTLKVQPAELEDSGVYFCASSPTENTEAFFGQGTRLTVV.

This chain uses TRBV6-5 with TRBJ1-5; D is possibly TRBD1 (5 bases). CDR1 is MNHEY, CDR2 SVGAGI, per germline. The CDR3 has 15 residues. V dropped 4 bases and J dropped 4 bases, with 14 bases sitting between them. The CDR3 loop reads CASSSGVWGNQPQHF. CDR3 DNA: TGTGCCAGCAGTTCGGGGGTTTGGGGTAATCAGCCCCAGCATTTT.

This clone came up a few times. This specimen includes other DNA sequences encoding the same CDR3. V usage is TRBV6-1 and J usage is TRBJ1-1; D might be TRBD1 (5 bases). Deletions cut 6 bases from V and 0 bases from J, with 5 bases between. The CDR3 covers 12 residues. CDR1 is MNHNS, CDR2 SASEGT, per germline. DNA for the CDR3: TGTGCCAGCAGAGGGGTGAACACTGAAGCTTTCTTT. Translated, it gives CASRGVNTEAFF.

The chain couples TRBV7-9 to TRBJ2-2; 9 nucleotides agree with TRBD1. The CDR3 is made up of 15 amino acids. Per germline, CDR1 SEHNR and CDR2 FQNEAQ (reference sequence). J was trimmed by 2 bases and V by 8 bases; bases with no gene match: 6. CDR3 residues: CASGTTGGNTGELFF. The DNA of the CDR3 is TGTGCCAGCGGTACTACAGGGGGCAACACCGGGGAGCTGTTTTTT. The full variable domain, with the rest looked up from reference TRBV7-9 and TRBJ2-2, is DTGVSQNPRHKITKRGQNVTFRCDPISEHNRLYWYRQTLGQGPEFLTYFQNEAQLEKSRLLSDRFSAERPKGSFSTLEIQRTEQGDSAMYLCASGTTGGNTGELFFGEGSRLTVL.

The rearrangement joins TRBV10-3 to TRBJ2-5; the D gene is possibly TRBD2 (7 bases). The CDR3 consists of 14 residues. CDR1 is ENHRY, CDR2 SYGVKD, per germline. Trimming took off 3 bases at V and 5 bases at J, with 13 bases between the two ends. For the CDR3, the DNA is TGTGCCATCAGTGACGCGGGGGCGGCGGAGACCCAGTACTTC. Translation gives CAISDAGAAETQYF.

The chain carries TRBV6-5 and TRBJ1-5; no clear D. V gave up 0 bases and J gave up 4 bases, with 10 bases separating them. Per the germline V gene, CDR1 is MNHEY and CDR2 is SVGAGI. CDR3 size: 15 residues. CDR3 in amino acids: CASSYSLGGNQPQHF. CDR3 coding DNA: TGTGCCAGCAGTTACTCGTTAGGAGGAAATCAGCCCCAGCATTTT.

The V call is TRBV25-1, the J call TRBJ1-2, with TRBD1 identical over 8 bases. The J segment lost 5 bases and the V segment lost 3 bases, leaving 8 bases of the junction unmatched. The CDR3 contains 15 residues. Germline V CDR1 and CDR2: MGHDK, SYGVNS. In DNA, the CDR3 is TGTGCCAGCAGTGACCGCGGGACAGGACGATATGGCTACACCTTC. Its translation is CASSDRGTGRYGYTF.

DNA of the CDR3: TGCAGCGTTGCGGACACTAATATGGGGTACGAGCAGTACTTC. It specifies CSVADTNMGYEQYF. The J gene is TRBJ2-7, the V gene TRBV29-1, with a weak D call TRBD1 (5 bases). Trimming pared 4 bases from V and 4 bases from J, leaving 17 bases between. Germline CDR1 is SQVTM and CDR2 is ANQGSEA. The CDR3 spans 14 residues.

This chain joins TRBV7-9 and TRBJ1-4, with unresolved D. Per germline, CDR1 SEHNR and CDR2 FQNEAQ (reference sequence). The CDR3 is made up of 14 amino acids. V was cut by 6 bases and J by 0 bases, with 8 bases left in between. The CDR3 DNA reads TGTGCCAGCAGTGGCAGTGCAACTAATGAAAAACTGTTTTTT. Translated, it gives CASSGSATNEKLFF.

V is TRBV27 and J is TRBJ2-3; 7 nucleotides line up with TRBD2. The junction had 10 bases not matched to a gene; V was cut back by 6 bases and J by 1 base. There are 16 residues in the CDR3. CDR1 MNHEY and CDR2 SMNVEV come from the germline V gene (reference sequence). CDR3 in amino acids: CASRPIAGKRTDTQYF. CDR3 DNA sequence: TGTGCCAGCAGGCCAATAGCGGGCAAACGCACAGATACGCAGTATTTT.

CDR3 sequence (DNA): TGTGCCAGCAGTTCCAGGAGCAATCAGCCCCAGCATTTT. Translating gives CASSSRSNQPQHF. The chain couples TRBV2 to TRBJ1-5; D gene ambiguous. The CDR3 extends over 13 amino acids. With 5 bases removed from V and 1 base from J, the gap between germline ends came to 6 bases. CDR1 SNHLY and CDR2 FYNNEI come from the germline V gene.

The rearrangement links TRBV29-1 to TRBJ2-2, with D possibly TRBD2 on 5 matching bases. The CDR3 sequence is 12 residues long. Deletions cut 8 bases from V and 3 bases from J, with 10 bases between. Germline V CDR1 and CDR2: SQVTM, ANQGSEA. The CDR3 spells CSISGYTGELFF. The CDR3 bases are TGCAGCATTTCGGGGTACACCGGGGAGCTGTTTTTT.

The gene calls are TRBV9 and TRBJ1-1; 10 nucleotides align to TRBD1. V lost 0 bases to trimming and J lost 4 bases; unmatched junction nucleotides: 3. Germline CDR1 and CDR2: SGDLS and YYNGEE. The CDR3 runs to 15 residues. CDR3 nucleotides: TGTGCCAGCAGCGTAGGGGACAGGGGCTTCACTGAAGCTTTCTTT. Translating it yields CASSVGDRGFTEAFF.

J is TRBJ2-3 and V is TRBV12-5, with a tentative D call TRBD2 (5 bases). This CDR3 region has 12 residues. Deletions cut 5 bases from V and 8 bases from J, with 11 bases between. From germline, CDR1 is LGHNT and CDR2 FRNRAP. The CDR3 DNA sequence: TGTGCTAGTGGTGTGGACTTCGGTACGCAGTATTTT. Its protein is CASGVDFGTQYF.

This clone showed up just a few times. This sequence joins TRBV7-2 and TRBJ2-1; 10 positions match TRBD1. V shed 0 bases, J shed 6 bases, and the junction held 2 bases outside the gene matches. Germline V gives CDR1 SGHTA, CDR2 FQGNSA. The CDR3 is 15 residues long. Written as DNA, the CDR3 is TGTGCCAGCAGCTTAGCGGGACAGGGGATCAATGAGCAGTTCTTC. Protein product: CASSLAGQGINEQFF.

This chain links TRBV19 with TRBJ2-5, with TRBD1 matching over 7 bases. With 5 bases clipped from V and 5 bases from J, the junction kept 8 bases outside the gene matches. This CDR3 has 14 residues. CDR1 is LNHDA, CDR2 SQIVND, per germline (reference sequence). The CDR3 protein is CASSHTGVGETQYF. For the CDR3, the DNA is TGTGCCAGTAGTCATACAGGGGTTGGGGAGACCCAGTACTTC.

The chain employs TRBV19 and TRBJ2-3; D uncertain. The germline V and J ends were trimmed by 3 bases and 0 bases, with 13 bases remaining between them. The CDR3 is 16 amino acids. Looked up from germline, CDR1 is LNHDA and CDR2 is SQIVND (reference sequence). The CDR3 DNA is TGTGCCAGTAGTATCTGGGCCGAAATTAGCACAGATACGCAGTATTTT. This sequence encodes CASSIWAEISTDTQYF.

The chain joins TRBV19 to TRBJ2-7; 8 bases are shared with TRBD1. The CDR3 runs 13 residues. CDR1 is LNHDA and CDR2 is SQIVND in the germline V gene (reference sequence). The ends lost 5 bases at V and 3 bases at J; junction bases unmatched: 3. In DNA, the CDR3 is TGTGCCAGTAGTCGGGACAGGAGCTACGAGCAGTACTTC. Translation gives CASSRDRSYEQYF. The complete variable domain, with remaining parts taken from reference TRBV19 and TRBJ2-7, reads DGGITQSPKYLFRKEGQNVTLSCEQNLNHDAMYWYRQDPGQGLRLIYYSQIVNDFQKGDIAEGYSVSREKKESFPLTVTSAQKNPTAFYLCASSRDRSYEQYFGPGTRLTVT.

The chain couples TRBV19 to TRBJ1-5, with D perhaps TRBD1 (6 bases). CDR1 is LNHDA and CDR2 is SQIVND in the germline V gene (reference sequence). V shed 6 bases and J shed 5 bases, with 11 bases lying between them. CDR3 length equals 13 residues. The CDR3 coding sequence is TGTGCCAGTAGGCGGACAGTGGATCAGCCCCAGCATTTT. As protein: CASRRTVDQPQHF.

V is TRBV6-5 and J is TRBJ2-7; 14 bases line up with TRBD2. Germline assignment: CDR1 MNHEY and CDR2 SVGAGI. This CDR3 is built from 15 residues. V lost 9 bases, J lost 4 bases, and 8 bases stayed unmatched. CDR3 protein: CASLRLAGGRYEQYF. The CDR3 region has the DNA TGTGCCAGTTTGCGACTAGCGGGGGGGCGGTACGAGCAGTACTTC.

V is TRBV19 and J is TRBJ2-3; D is possibly TRBD2 (6 bases). The CDR3 consists of 15 residues. Germline loops: CDR1 LNHDA, CDR2 SQIVND (reference sequence). Trimming removed 4 bases from V and 0 bases from J, with 11 bases in between. CDR3 region: CASSTRDSSTDTQYF. CDR3 DNA: TGTGCCAGTAGTACGCGGGACTCTAGCACAGATACGCAGTATTTT.

This chain joins TRBV15 and TRBJ2-5; 9 bases match TRBD2. CDR1 and CDR2 (germline): LNHNV, YYDKDF (reference sequence). The CDR3 contains 16 residues. Trimming at V came to 0 bases and at J to 3 bases, leaving 5 bases not matched to a gene. CDR3 in amino acids: CATSRDASGVEETQYF. As DNA, the CDR3 is TGTGCCACCAGCAGAGATGCTAGCGGGGTTGAAGAGACCCAGTACTTC.

The V gene is TRBV5-4, the J gene TRBJ1-1; unclear D gene. Germline CDR1 SGHNT, CDR2 YYREEE (reference sequence). The V end lost 0 bases, the J end lost 0 bases, and 6 bases lay between the germline ends. CDR3 length: 14 residues. In nucleotides, the CDR3 is TGTGCCAGCAGCTTGGCCCGTCTGAACACTGAAGCTTTCTTT. This gives the protein CASSLARLNTEAFF.

The chain uses TRBV19 and TRBJ2-2, with D tentatively TRBD2 (6 bases). Germline V gives CDR1 LNHDA, CDR2 SQIVND (reference sequence). Trimming took off 8 bases at V and 2 bases at J, with 12 bases between the two ends. This CDR3 has 14 residues. CDR3 in amino acids: CASRGTFNTGELFF. The CDR3 DNA follows: TGTGCCAGTCGAGGGACTTTTAACACCGGGGAGCTGTTTTTT. Full variable domain (remainder filled in from reference TRBV19 and TRBJ2-2): DGGITQSPKYLFRKEGQNVTLSCEQNLNHDAMYWYRQDPGQGLRLIYYSQIVNDFQKGDIAEGYSVSREKKESFPLTVTSAQKNPTAFYLCASRGTFNTGELFFGEGSRLTVL.

The rearrangement uses TRBV30 and TRBJ1-3; possibly TRBD1 for D (6 bases). CDR1 GTSNPN and CDR2 SVGIG come from the germline V gene (reference sequence). V shed 4 bases and J shed 1 base, with 11 bases lying between them. This CDR3 region has 14 residues. CDR3 amino acids: CAWNGQLSGNTIYF. In DNA, the CDR3 is TGTGCCTGGAATGGACAGCTTTCTGGAAACACCATATATTTT. The full variable domain, completed using reference TRBV30 and TRBJ1-3, is SQTIHQWPATLVQPVGSPLSLECTVEGTSNPNLYWYRQAAGRGLQLLFYSVGIGQISSEVPQNLSASRPQDRQFILSSKKLLLSDSGFYLCAWNGQLSGNTIYFGEGSWLTVV.